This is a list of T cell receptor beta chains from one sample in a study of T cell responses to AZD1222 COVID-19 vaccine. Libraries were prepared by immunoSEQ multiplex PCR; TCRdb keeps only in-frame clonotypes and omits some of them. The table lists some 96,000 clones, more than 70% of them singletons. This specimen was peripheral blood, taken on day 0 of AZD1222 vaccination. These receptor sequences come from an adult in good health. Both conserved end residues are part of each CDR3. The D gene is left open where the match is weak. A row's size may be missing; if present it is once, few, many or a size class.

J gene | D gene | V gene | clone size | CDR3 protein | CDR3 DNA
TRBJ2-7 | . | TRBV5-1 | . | CASSLMGIGEQYF | TGCGCCAGCAGCTTGATGGGGATAGGCGAGCAGTACTTC
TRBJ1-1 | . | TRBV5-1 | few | CASSLRVTNTEAFF | TGCGCCAGCAGCTTGAGGGTGACGAACACTGAAGCTTTCTTT
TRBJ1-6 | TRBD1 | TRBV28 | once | CASTLTGGGSPLHF | TGTGCCAGCACACTGACAGGGGGCGGGTCACCCCTCCACTTT
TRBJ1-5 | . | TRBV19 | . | CASGAEIQPQHF | TGTGCCAGTGGAGCGGAGATACAGCCCCAGCATTTT
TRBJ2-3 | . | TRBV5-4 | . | CASSFTIYGDTQYF | TGTGCCAGCAGCTTCACGATATATGGGGATACGCAGTATTTT
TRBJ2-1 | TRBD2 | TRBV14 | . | CASSPGLGFGQFF | TGTGCCAGCAGCCCGGGACTAGGGTTTGGGCAGTTCTTC
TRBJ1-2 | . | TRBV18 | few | CASSPFRNLYGYTF | TGTGCCAGCTCACCATTCAGGAACCTCTATGGCTACACCTTC
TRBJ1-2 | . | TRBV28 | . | CASLDRSNYGYTF | TGTGCAAGCCTGGACCGATCCAACTATGGCTACACCTTC
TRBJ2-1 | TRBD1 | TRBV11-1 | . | CASSATGTGRYNEQFF | TGTGCCAGCAGCGCGACCGGGACAGGGCGGTACAATGAGCAGTTCTTC
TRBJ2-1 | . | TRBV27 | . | CASSTSSYNEQFF | TGTGCCAGCAGCACCAGCTCCTACAATGAGCAGTTCTTC
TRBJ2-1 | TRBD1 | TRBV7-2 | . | CASSLADRGHNNEQFF | TGTGCCAGCAGCTTAGCCGACAGGGGGCACAACAATGAGCAGTTCTTC
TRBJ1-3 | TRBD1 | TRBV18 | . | CASSLATGGSSGNTIYF | TGTGCCAGCTCACTCGCGACAGGGGGAAGCTCTGGAAACACCATATATTTT
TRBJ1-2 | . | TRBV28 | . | CASSTVVWGYTF | TGTGCCAGCAGCACAGTGGTATGGGGCTACACCTTC
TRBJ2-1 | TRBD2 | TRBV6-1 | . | CASSEAPGRVYHNEQFF | TGTGCCAGCAGTGAAGCGCCCGGGAGGGTTTACCACAATGAGCAGTTCTTC
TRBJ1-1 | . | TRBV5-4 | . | CASSLAAYSEAFF | TGTGCCAGCAGCTTGGCGGCGTATTCTGAAGCTTTCTTT
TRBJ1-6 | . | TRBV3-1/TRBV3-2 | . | CASSPSVANYNSPLHF | TGTGCCAGCAGCCCCTCAGTGGCGAACTATAATTCACCCCTCCACTTT
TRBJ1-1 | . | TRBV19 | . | CASSSGPTEAFF | TGTGCCAGTAGTTCAGGGCCCACTGAAGCTTTCTTT
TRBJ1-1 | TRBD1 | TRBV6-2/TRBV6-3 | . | CASSKDRASFRAFF | TGTGCCAGCAGCAAAGACAGGGCTTCGTTTCGCGCTTTCTTT
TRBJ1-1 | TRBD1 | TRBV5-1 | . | CASSLERTGVPEAFF | TGCGCCAGCAGCTTGGAAAGGACAGGGGTTCCTGAAGCTTTCTTT
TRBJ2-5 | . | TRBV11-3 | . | CASSFRESETQYF | TGTGCCAGCAGCTTCAGGGAGTCAGAGACCCAGTACTTC
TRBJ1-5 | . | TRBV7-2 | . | CASSLATVQPQHF | TGTGCCAGCAGCTTAGCGACGGTTCAGCCCCAGCATTTT
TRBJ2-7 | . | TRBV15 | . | CATSRDKGGEQYF | TGTGCCACCAGCAGAGATAAGGGTGGTGAGCAGTACTTC
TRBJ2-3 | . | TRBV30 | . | CAWKPARVTDTQYF | TGTGCCTGGAAACCCGCCAGGGTCACAGATACGCAGTATTTT
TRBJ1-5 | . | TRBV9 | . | CASSGSGVSNQPQHF | TGTGCCAGCAGCGGATCGGGGGTAAGCAATCAGCCCCAGCATTTT
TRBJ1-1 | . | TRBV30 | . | CAWSVLNGGEAFF | TGTGCCTGGAGTGTACTCAACGGAGGTGAAGCTTTCTTT
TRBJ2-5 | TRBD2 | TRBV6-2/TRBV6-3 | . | CASSRPGLLKETQYF | TGTGCCAGCAGCCGCCCGGGACTACTAAAAGAGACCCAGTACTTC
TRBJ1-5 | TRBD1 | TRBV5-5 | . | CASSSTRDRGGSNQPQHF | TGTGCCAGCAGCTCAACCCGGGACAGGGGTGGGAGCAATCAGCCCCAGCATTTT